The next 18 T cell receptor beta chains were all read from a single sample in a study of cytomegalovirus exposure and HLA in healthy donors. The PCR employed 60 Vbeta primers together with 13 Jbeta primers. Profiling relied on immunoSEQ multiplex PCR, and the TCRdb table lists in-frame clones only, not all of them. This table holds some 100,000 clones, 76% found once. The source material was PBMCs. These receptors all come from a man over 45 in good health and CMV-seropositive.

The V gene is TRBV19, the J gene TRBJ1-2; D unclear. Trimming left V 8 bases short and J 4 bases short, with 14 bases between. The CDR3 sequence is 13 residues long. In germline, CDR1 is LNHDA, CDR2 SQIVND (reference sequence). The CDR3 reads CASSGSNSYGYTF. CDR3 bases: TGTGCCAGTTCAGGCTCCAATAGCTATGGCTACACCTTC.

The chain carries TRBV13 and TRBJ1-1; the D is unclear. Germline loops: CDR1 PRHDT, CDR2 FYEKMQ (reference sequence). The CDR3 is made up of 15 amino acids. The germline V and J ends were trimmed by 5 bases and 2 bases, with 15 bases remaining between them. CDR3 loop: CASSPPAGYNTEAFF. The CDR3 DNA sequence: TGTGCCAGCAGCCCCCCGGCGGGGTACAACACTGAAGCTTTCTTT.

This clone was observed a few times. V usage is TRBV9 and J usage is TRBJ2-3, with D uncertain. V gave up 1 base and J gave up 4 bases, with 7 bases separating them. Germline CDR1 and CDR2: SGDLS and YYNGEE. This CDR3 comprises 13 residues. This CDR3 is CASSVLFPDTQYF. The CDR3 DNA sequence: TGTGCCAGCAGCGTACTGTTTCCAGATACGCAGTATTTT. Variable domain in full (rest from reference TRBV9 and TRBJ2-3): DSGVTQTPKHLITATGQRVTLRCSPRSGDLSVYWYQQSLDQGLQFLIQYYNGEERAKGNILERFSAQQFPDLHSELNLSSLELGDSALYFCASSVLFPDTQYFGPGTRLTVL.

This clone was detected once. The chain joins TRBV15 to TRBJ1-4; a weak D match, TRBD1 (5 bases). Germline loops: CDR1 LNHNV, CDR2 YYDKDF (reference sequence). This CDR3 spans 12 amino acids. V was trimmed by 5 bases and J by 8 bases, leaving 9 bases between them. The DNA for the CDR3 is TGTGCCACCAGCGGGGCGGCCGAAAAACTGTTTTTT. Translation gives CATSGAAEKLFF.

V is TRBV5-5 and J is TRBJ2-6, with TRBD2 matching over 9 bases. Looked up from germline, CDR1 is SGHKS and CDR2 is YYEKEE (reference sequence). This CDR3 has 16 amino acids. J gave up 4 bases and V 4 bases, and 6 bases lay outside the gene matches. The CDR3 here is CASSPAGGSGANVLTF. Here the CDR3 DNA reads TGTGCCAGCAGCCCAGCGGGGGGATCCGGGGCCAACGTCCTGACTTTC.

The V gene is TRBV6-6, the J gene TRBJ1-1, with 10 bases matching TRBD1. The V gene end was trimmed by 0 bases and the J gene end by 5 bases; junction bases not matched to a gene: 3. This CDR3 comprises 15 residues. Per the germline V gene, CDR1 is MNHNY and CDR2 is SVGAGI (reference sequence). The CDR3 reads CASSYSGTGVTEAFF. CDR3 nucleotides: TGTGCCAGCAGTTACTCCGGGACAGGGGTGACTGAAGCTTTCTTT.

The chain has TRBV6-5 and TRBJ2-1; 7 nucleotides agree with TRBD1. CDR3 length: 15 amino acids. Looked up from germline, CDR1 is MNHEY and CDR2 is SVGAGI. Losses at the gene ends were 6 bases for V and 4 bases for J; bases not matched to a gene: 9. The CDR3 bases are TGTGCCAGCAGCCGCGAGGGGGCGGCTTACAATGAGCAGTTCTTC. It encodes CASSREGAAYNEQFF.

This clone was recorded a few times. The chain couples TRBV7-9 to TRBJ2-7; D possibly corresponds to TRBD2 (7 bases). The germline V gene has CDR1 SEHNR and CDR2 FQNEAQ (reference sequence). V lost 2 bases and J lost 7, with 18 bases in between. This CDR3 comprises 15 residues. This CDR3 is CASSLSAGAKGEQYF. The CDR3, as DNA: TGTGCCAGCAGCTTATCGGCGGGGGCTAAGGGAGAGCAGTACTTC.

The V and J genes are TRBV29-1 and TRBJ1-2; 7 nucleotides align to TRBD1. Trimming took 7 bases from V and 2 from J; bases not matched to a gene: 4. CDR3 length: 12 residues. Germline CDR1 is SQVTM and CDR2 is ANQGSEA. The CDR3 sequence: CSDKTGNYGYTF. In DNA, the CDR3 is TGCAGCGATAAGACAGGGAACTATGGCTACACCTTC.

This sequence joins TRBV7-9 and TRBJ2-1, with 7 nucleotides matching TRBD2. V dropped 5 bases and J dropped 2; count of bases not matched to a gene: 12. Germline CDR1 is SEHNR and CDR2 is FQNEAQ (reference sequence). CDR3 size: 17 residues. The CDR3 DNA reads as TGTGCCAGCAGCCCCCCCCTTAGACTAGCTCCCTACAATGAGCAGTTCTTC. Residues: CASSPPLRLAPYNEQFF. The whole variable domain, filled in from reference TRBV7-9 and TRBJ2-1, reads DTGVSQNPRHKITKRGQNVTFRCDPISEHNRLYWYRQTLGQGPEFLTYFQNEAQLEKSRLLSDRFSAERPKGSFSTLEIQRTEQGDSAMYLCASSPPLRLAPYNEQFFGPGTRLTVL.

The chain couples TRBV13 to TRBJ1-2; D is unresolved. Looked up from germline, CDR1 is PRHDT and CDR2 is FYEKMQ (reference sequence). V was shortened by 2 bases and J by 4 bases, with 8 bases between the two germline ends. The CDR3 length is 13 residues. Here the CDR3 reads CASSLMAGYGYTF. The CDR3 nucleotides are TGTGCCAGCAGCTTAATGGCAGGCTATGGCTACACCTTC.

The chain links TRBV4-3 to TRBJ2-7; 13 bases agree with TRBD2. The length of the CDR3 is 15 residues. Germline CDR1 and CDR2: LGHNA and YSLEER. With 1 base clipped from V and 3 bases from J, the junction kept 0 bases outside the gene matches. The CDR3 DNA reads as TGCGCCAGCAGCCAAGGACTAGCGGGGGGCTACGAGCAGTACTTC. This translates into CASSQGLAGGYEQYF.

A remark on this clone: One end of the junction is discordant with germline, which a read error may explain. J is TRBJ1-2 and V is TRBV18; no definite D call. CDR3 size: 14 residues. Germline V gene data show CDR1 as KGHSH and CDR2 as LQKENI. The CDR3 protein is CASSPGQNLYVYTF. The CDR3 DNA follows: TGTGCCAGCTCACCAGGGCAGAACTTGTATGTCTACACCTTC.

The V and J genes are TRBV18 and TRBJ2-1, with D possibly TRBD2 on 6 matching bases. CDR1 and CDR2 from the germline V gene are KGHSH and LQKENI. The V end was cut by 3 bases, the J end by 0 bases, with 12 bases between. The CDR3 contains 16 residues. CDR3 protein: CASSPLAVSSYNEQFF. The CDR3 nucleotides read TGTGCCAGCTCACCCTTAGCGGTAAGCTCCTACAATGAGCAGTTCTTC.

V gene TRBV14 combines with J gene TRBJ1-2; D uncertain. Trimming cost V 5 bases and J 5 bases, with 9 bases left between them. The CDR3 has 12 residues. The V gene's germline CDR1 is SGHDN and CDR2 FVKESK. CDR3 sequence: CASSRDGYGYTF. CDR3 nucleotide sequence: TGTGCCAGCAGCAGAGACGGGTATGGCTACACCTTC.

The gene calls are TRBV4-3 and TRBJ2-2; D remains unclear. This CDR3 has 15 residues. CDR1 and CDR2 from the germline V gene are LGHNA and YSLEER. V was shortened by 1 base and J by 1 base, with 7 bases between the two germline ends. The CDR3 here is CASSQVRENTGELFF. As DNA, the CDR3 is TGCGCCAGCAGCCAAGTTCGCGAGAACACCGGGGAGCTGTTTTTT.

The chain employs TRBV28 and TRBJ2-7; unclear D gene. Trimming removed 6 bases from V and 4 bases from J, with 13 bases in between. Looked up from germline, CDR1 is MDHEN and CDR2 is SYDVKM. CDR3 length: 13 residues. The CDR3 region is CASSRTPRYEQYF. The CDR3 bases are TGTGCCAGCAGCCGAACCCCCCGGTACGAGCAGTACTTC.

The chain joins TRBV5-1 to TRBJ1-2, with D maybe TRBD1 (5 bases). CDR1 is SGHRS, CDR2 YFSETQ, per germline. CDR3 length: 13 residues. V lost 2 bases, J lost 1 base, and 6 bases lay in between. CDR3 residues: CASSFDSNYGYTF. The DNA for the CDR3 is TGCGCCAGCAGCTTTGACAGTAACTATGGCTACACCTTC.